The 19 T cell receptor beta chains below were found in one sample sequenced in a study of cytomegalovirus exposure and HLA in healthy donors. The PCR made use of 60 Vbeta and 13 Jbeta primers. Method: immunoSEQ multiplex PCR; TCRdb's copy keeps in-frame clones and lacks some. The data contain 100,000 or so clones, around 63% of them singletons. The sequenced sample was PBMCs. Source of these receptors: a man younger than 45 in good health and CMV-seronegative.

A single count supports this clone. The CDR3 is CASRTNTDTQYF. Written as DNA, the CDR3 is TGTGCCAGCAGGACTAATACAGATACGCAGTATTTT. The chain recombines TRBV2 with TRBJ2-3; tentatively, D is TRBD2 (5 bases). Germline CDR1 and CDR2: SNHLY and FYNNEI. CDR3 length: 12 residues. V was shortened by 6 bases and J by 3 bases, with 7 bases between the two germline ends.

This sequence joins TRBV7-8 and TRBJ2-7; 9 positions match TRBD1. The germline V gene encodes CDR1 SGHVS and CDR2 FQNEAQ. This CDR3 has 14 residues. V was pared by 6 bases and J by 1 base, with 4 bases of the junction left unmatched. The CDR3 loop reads CASRTGGFSYEQYF. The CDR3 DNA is TGTGCCAGCAGGACAGGGGGGTTTTCCTACGAGCAGTACTTC. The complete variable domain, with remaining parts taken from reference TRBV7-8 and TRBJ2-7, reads GAGVSQSPRYKVAKRGQDVALRCDPISGHVSLFWYQQALGQGPEFLTYFQNEAQLDKSGLPSDRFFAERPEGSVSTLKIQRTQQEDSAVYLCASRTGGFSYEQYFGPGTRLTVT.

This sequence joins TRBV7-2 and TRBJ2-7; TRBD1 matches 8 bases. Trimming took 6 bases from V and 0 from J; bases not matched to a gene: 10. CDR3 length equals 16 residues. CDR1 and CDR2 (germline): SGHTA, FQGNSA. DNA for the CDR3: TGTGCCAGCAGATACTCGCGGGACAGGAGCTCCTACGAGCAGTACTTC. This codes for CASRYSRDRSSYEQYF.

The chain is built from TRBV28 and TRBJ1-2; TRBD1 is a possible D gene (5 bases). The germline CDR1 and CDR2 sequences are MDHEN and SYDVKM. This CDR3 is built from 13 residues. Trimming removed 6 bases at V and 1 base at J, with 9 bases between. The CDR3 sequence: CASSRDSNYGYTF. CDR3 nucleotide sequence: TGTGCCAGCAGCCGAGACAGTAACTATGGCTACACCTTC.

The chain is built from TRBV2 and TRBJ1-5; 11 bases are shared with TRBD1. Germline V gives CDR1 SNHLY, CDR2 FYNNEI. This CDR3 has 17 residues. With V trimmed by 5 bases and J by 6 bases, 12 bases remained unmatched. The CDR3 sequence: CASSLTPGTGGVQPQHF. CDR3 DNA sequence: TGTGCCAGCAGTTTGACCCCCGGGACAGGGGGAGTTCAGCCCCAGCATTTT.

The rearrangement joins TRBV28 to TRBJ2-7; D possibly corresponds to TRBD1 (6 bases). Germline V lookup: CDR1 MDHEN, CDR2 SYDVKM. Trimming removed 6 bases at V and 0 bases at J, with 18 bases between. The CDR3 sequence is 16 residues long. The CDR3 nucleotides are TGTGCCAGCAGCTTCGGGTTGACAGGTCCCTCCTACGAGCAGTACTTC. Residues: CASSFGLTGPSYEQYF.

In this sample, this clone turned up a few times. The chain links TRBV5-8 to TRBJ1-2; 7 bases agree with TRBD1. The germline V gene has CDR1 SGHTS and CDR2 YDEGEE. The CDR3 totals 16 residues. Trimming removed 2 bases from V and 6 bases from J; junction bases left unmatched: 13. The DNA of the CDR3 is TGTGCCAGCAGCTTACCGGGACAGTCGACCTTCCATGGCTACACCTTC. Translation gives CASSLPGQSTFHGYTF.

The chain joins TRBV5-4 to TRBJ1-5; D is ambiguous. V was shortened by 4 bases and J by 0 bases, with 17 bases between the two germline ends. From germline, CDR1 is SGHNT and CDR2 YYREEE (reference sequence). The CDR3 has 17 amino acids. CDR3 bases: TGTGCCAGCAGCCCCCCGGGGAGCCAGAATAGCAATCAGCCCCAGCATTTT. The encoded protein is CASSPPGSQNSNQPQHF.

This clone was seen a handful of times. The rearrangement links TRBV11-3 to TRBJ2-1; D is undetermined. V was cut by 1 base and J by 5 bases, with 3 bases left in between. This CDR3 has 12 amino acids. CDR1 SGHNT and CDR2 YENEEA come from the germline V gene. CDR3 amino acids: CASSLADNEQFF. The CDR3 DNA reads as TGTGCCAGCAGCTTAGCGGACAATGAGCAGTTCTTC. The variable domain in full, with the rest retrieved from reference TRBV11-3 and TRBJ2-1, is EAGVVQSPRYKIIEKKQPVAFWCNPISGHNTLYWYLQNLGQGPELLIRYENEEAVDDSQLPKDRFSAERLKGVDSTLKIQPAELGDSAVYLCASSLADNEQFFGPGTRLTVL.

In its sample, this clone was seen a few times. The CDR3 loop is CASTRGGGGLNTEAFF. Here the CDR3 DNA reads TGCGCCAGCACCCGAGGGGGGGGCGGACTGAACACTGAAGCTTTCTTT. V usage is TRBV5-1 and J usage is TRBJ1-1, with D maybe TRBD1 (6 bases). CDR1 is SGHRS and CDR2 is YFSETQ in the germline V gene. This CDR3 spans 16 amino acids. The V gene lost 6 bases and the J gene lost 0 bases, with 18 bases spanning the gap.

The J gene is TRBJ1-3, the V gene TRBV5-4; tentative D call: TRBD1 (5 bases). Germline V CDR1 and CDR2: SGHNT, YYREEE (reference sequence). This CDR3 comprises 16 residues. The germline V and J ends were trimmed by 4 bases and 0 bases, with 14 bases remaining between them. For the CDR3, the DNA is TGTGCCAGCAGCCACAATGGGGGGAGCTCTGGAAACACCATATATTTT. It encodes CASSHNGGSSGNTIYF.

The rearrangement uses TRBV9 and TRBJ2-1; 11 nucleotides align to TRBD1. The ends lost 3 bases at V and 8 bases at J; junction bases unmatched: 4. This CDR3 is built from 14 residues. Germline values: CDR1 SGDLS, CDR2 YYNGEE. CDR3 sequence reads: CASSAGQGADEQFF. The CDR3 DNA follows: TGTGCCAGCAGCGCAGGACAGGGGGCTGATGAGCAGTTCTTC. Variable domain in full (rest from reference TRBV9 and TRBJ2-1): DSGVTQTPKHLITATGQRVTLRCSPRSGDLSVYWYQQSLDQGLQFLIQYYNGEERAKGNILERFSAQQFPDLHSELNLSSLELGDSALYFCASSAGQGADEQFFGPGTRLTVL.

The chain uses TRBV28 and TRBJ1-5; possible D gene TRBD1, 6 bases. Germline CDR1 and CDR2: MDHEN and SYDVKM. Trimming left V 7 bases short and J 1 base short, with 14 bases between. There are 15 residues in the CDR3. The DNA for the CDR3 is TGTGCCAGCACCCCTGGGGGGGCGAGCAATCAGCCCCAGCATTTT. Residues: CASTPGGASNQPQHF.

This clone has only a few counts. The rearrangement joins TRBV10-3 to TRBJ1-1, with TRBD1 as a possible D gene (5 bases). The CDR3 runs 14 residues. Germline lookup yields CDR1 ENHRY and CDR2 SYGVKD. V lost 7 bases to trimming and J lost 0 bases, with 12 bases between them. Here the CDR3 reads CAIKGTLMNTEAFF. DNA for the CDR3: TGTGCCATCAAAGGGACTTTAATGAACACTGAAGCTTTCTTT.

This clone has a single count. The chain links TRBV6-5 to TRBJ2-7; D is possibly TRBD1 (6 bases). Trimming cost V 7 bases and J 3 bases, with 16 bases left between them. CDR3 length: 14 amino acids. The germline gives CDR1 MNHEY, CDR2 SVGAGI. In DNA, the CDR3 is TGTGCCAGCAAGACCGGACAGTCCGTCTACGAGCAGTACTTC. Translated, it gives CASKTGQSVYEQYF.

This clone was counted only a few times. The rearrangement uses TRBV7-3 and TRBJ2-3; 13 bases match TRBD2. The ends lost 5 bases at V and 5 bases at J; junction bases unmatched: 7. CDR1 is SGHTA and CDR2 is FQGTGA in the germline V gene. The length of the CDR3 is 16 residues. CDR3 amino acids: CASSAGLAGVGDTQYF. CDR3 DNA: TGTGCCAGCAGCGCCGGACTAGCGGGAGTGGGAGATACGCAGTATTTT.

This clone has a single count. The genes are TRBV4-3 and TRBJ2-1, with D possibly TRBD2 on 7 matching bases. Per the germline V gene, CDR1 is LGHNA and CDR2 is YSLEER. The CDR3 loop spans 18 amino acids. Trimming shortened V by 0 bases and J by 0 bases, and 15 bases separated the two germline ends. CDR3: CASSQEWLRGPSYNEQFF. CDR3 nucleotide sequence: TGCGCCAGCAGCCAAGAATGGTTGCGGGGGCCCTCCTACAATGAGCAGTTCTTC.

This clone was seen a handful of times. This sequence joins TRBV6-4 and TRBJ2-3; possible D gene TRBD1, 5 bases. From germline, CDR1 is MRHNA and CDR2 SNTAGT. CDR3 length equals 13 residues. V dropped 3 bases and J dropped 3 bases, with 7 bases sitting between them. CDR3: CASSEGVTDTQYF. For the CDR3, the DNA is TGTGCCAGCAGTGAAGGGGTGACAGATACGCAGTATTTT.

CDR3 sequence: CASSLGTRVIYNEQFF. CDR3 nucleotides: TGTGCCAGCAGCTTAGGGACAAGGGTGATTTACAATGAGCAGTTCTTC. The chain uses TRBV7-2 and TRBJ2-1; tentatively, D is TRBD1 (5 bases). This CDR3 spans 16 amino acids. Germline V gene sequence: CDR1 SGHTA, CDR2 FQGNSA. The germline V and J ends were trimmed by 1 base and 4 bases, with 14 bases remaining between them. The variable domain in full, completed from reference TRBV7-2 and TRBJ2-1, reads GAGVSQSPSNKVTEKGKDVELRCDPISGHTALYWYRQSLGQGLEFLIYFQGNSAPDKSGLPSDRFSAERTGGSVSTLTIQRTQQEDSAVYLCASSLGTRVIYNEQFFGPGTRLTVL.